This is a list of T cell receptor beta chains from one sample in a study of blood T cell repertoires in COVID-19. Measured with immunoSEQ multiplex PCR; TCRdb has only the in-frame clones, and not every one. The sample has 80,000 to 90,000 clones, 70% to 90% seen once. The sequencing input was peripheral blood. The receptor set was obtained from a woman older than 75 with COVID-19, enrolled during active disease. The CDR3 runs from the conserved cysteine through the conserved F or W. A D gene is named only where the DNA matches it firmly.

TRBJ1-6	TRBV7-9	TRBD1	TGTGCCAGCAGTGGAAGGACAGGGGGCCTGAGCTCCTATAATTCACCCCTCCACTTT	CASSGRTGGLSSYNSPLHF
TRBJ2-2	TRBV7-9	.	TGTGCCAGCAGCCCCCAGGGAACCCTAAACACCGGGGAGCTGTTTTTT	CASSPQGTLNTGELFF
TRBJ2-7	TRBV27	TRBD1	TGTGCCAGCAGTCCTGGAGGGACAGGGAACGAGCAGTACTTC	CASSPGGTGNEQYF
TRBJ1-1	TRBV2	.	TGTGCCAGCAGTGAGGTTGGGCTTGAAGCTTTCTTT	CASSEVGLEAFF
TRBJ1-2	TRBV5-4	TRBD1	TGTGCCAGCAGCTCGGGGGACAGGGGTAACTATGGCTACACCTTC	CASSSGDRGNYGYTF
TRBJ2-1	TRBV7-3	TRBD1	TGTGCCAGCAGCTCCGGGACAGGCAACAATGAGCAGTTCTTC	CASSSGTGNNEQFF
TRBJ2-5	TRBV7-2	.	TGTGCCAGCAGCTTATTCTGGACCAGAGGGATCCGAGAGACCCAGTACTTC	CASSLFWTRGIRETQYF
TRBJ1-2	TRBV12-3/TRBV12-4	.	TGTGCCAGCACCCCTTCGGGCTATGGCTACACCTTC	CASTPSGYGYTF
TRBJ1-1	TRBV18	TRBD1	TGTGCCAGCTCACCGGTACAGGGGTTCGACACTGAAGCTTTCTTT	CASSPVQGFDTEAFF
TRBJ1-1	TRBV7-2	.	TGTGCCAGCAGCTTAGCGGCGGGTGAAGCTTTCTTT	CASSLAAGEAFF
TRBJ2-7	TRBV7-9	TRBD2	TGTGCCAGCAGCTTACATGGGGGGGACTCCTACGAGCAGTACTTC	CASSLHGGDSYEQYF
TRBJ2-7	TRBV27	TRBD1	TGTGCCAGCAGTCCCGGACAGGCGATCTCCTACGAGCAGTACTTC	CASSPGQAISYEQYF
TRBJ1-1	TRBV2	.	TGTGCCAGCACTCAGAACCTGAACACTGAAGCTTTCTTT	CASTQNLNTEAFF
TRBJ2-7	TRBV5-1	.	TGCGCCAGCAGCTTGGCGGCAGGCCTTTCCTACGAGCAGTACTTC	CASSLAAGLSYEQYF
TRBJ1-2	TRBV5-1	.	TGCGCCAGCAGCTTGGCTGACTATGGCTACACCTTC	CASSLADYGYTF
TRBJ2-7	TRBV28	TRBD2	TGTGCCAGCAGTCCTCCTTTACTAGCGGGGGCCTACGAGCAGTACTTC	CASSPPLLAGAYEQYF
TRBJ1-3	TRBV7-8	TRBD1	TGTGCCAGCAGCTTAGAGGCCAGGGGGCTATCTGGAAACACCATATATTTT	CASSLEARGLSGNTIYF
TRBJ2-5	TRBV5-4	.	TGTGCCAGCAGCTATTGGCCTAACCGGGGAGAGACCCAGTACTTC	CASSYWPNRGETQYF
TRBJ1-1	TRBV5-1	TRBD1	TGCGCCAGCAGGGAGGGGGCAGGGAACACTGAAGCTTTCTTT	CASREGAGNTEAFF
TRBJ2-7	TRBV18	TRBD2	TGTGCCAGCTCATTAACTAGCGCCTCCTACGAGCAGTACTTC	CASSLTSASYEQYF
TRBJ2-7	TRBV9	TRBD1	TGTGCCAGCAGCCCTTACCGGGACAGGGGTGGTGAGCAGTACTTC	CASSPYRDRGGEQYF
TRBJ2-5	TRBV28	TRBD2	TGTGCCAGCAGTTTTACCGGGAGGGCCTCCGAGACCCAGTACTTC	CASSFTGRASETQYF
TRBJ1-6	TRBV25-1	TRBD1	TGTGCCAGCAGCGCGACAGGGTTTCGGAATTCACCCCTCCACTTT	CASSATGFRNSPLHF
TRBJ2-2	TRBV7-2	TRBD2	TGTGCCAGCAGCTTGGCCGGGGGGTACACCGGGGAGCTGTTTTTT	CASSLAGGYTGELFF